Presented here are 18 T cell receptor beta chains from one specimen sequenced in a study of cytomegalovirus exposure and HLA in healthy donors. In the PCR, 60 Vbeta and 13 Jbeta primers were used. TCRdb's copy holds only in-frame clones and misses some; the assay was immunoSEQ multiplex PCR. Of a few hundred thousand clones listed, 70% to 80% were seen once; the top ten hold about a sixth. The sample consisted of PBMCs. These TCRs come from a man aged 35-49 years in good health and CMV-seronegative.

The V and J genes are TRBV28 and TRBJ1-1; perhaps TRBD1 as D (5 bases). Trimming pared 4 bases from V and 4 bases from J, leaving 19 bases between. This CDR3 has 16 residues. Germline CDR1 MDHEN, CDR2 SYDVKM. DNA of the CDR3: TGTGCCAGCAGTTCATTAGTAAAGGACAAGGGCACTGAAGCTTTCTTT. This codes for CASSSLVKDKGTEAFF.

The chain combines TRBV27 with TRBJ2-3, with D uncertain. The CDR3 is made up of 16 amino acids. Deletions cut 5 bases from V and 5 bases from J, with 20 bases between. CDR1 is MNHEY and CDR2 is SMNVEV in the germline V gene (reference sequence). CDR3 in DNA: TGTGCCAGCAGTCCCCTATTTTCCTTCGGCGGAGATACGCAGTATTTT. Its translation: CASSPLFSFGGDTQYF.

V is TRBV7-3 and J is TRBJ2-1; 15 bases match TRBD2. Germline trimming cut 5 bases from V and 4 bases from J; bases unmatched to any gene: 3. This CDR3 contains 16 residues. Germline values: CDR1 SGHTA, CDR2 FQGTGA. The CDR3 DNA is TGTGCCAGCAGCCGGACTAGCGGGAGGGTATACAATGAGCAGTTCTTC. Translation gives CASSRTSGRVYNEQFF.

The chain recombines TRBV7-9 with TRBJ2-6, with D unclear. CDR3 size: 16 residues. CDR1 is SEHNR and CDR2 is FQNEAQ in the germline V gene (reference sequence). Trimming cost V 2 bases and J 0 bases, with 8 bases left between them. CDR3 in DNA: TGTGCCAGCAGCTTATTATCCTTCTCTGGGGCCAACGTCCTGACTTTC. It translates to CASSLLSFSGANVLTF.

In the case of this clone: Within the sample, other DNA sequences also encode this same CDR3. The chain has TRBV29-1 and TRBJ2-7, with 9 bases aligning to TRBD1. CDR1 SQVTM and CDR2 ANQGSEA come from the germline V gene. The trim removed 4 bases at V and 4 bases at J, leaving 8 bases unmatched. The CDR3 runs to 14 residues. The DNA of the CDR3 is TGCAGCGTTGGTGGGACAGGGATTTCGTACGAGCAGTACTTC. It is translated as CSVGGTGISYEQYF.

This clone was detected once. The chain employs TRBV5-1 and TRBJ2-7, with 8 bases identical to TRBD1. The CDR3 totals 14 residues. The junction had 2 bases not matched to a gene; V was cut back by 0 bases and J by 3 bases. CDR1 SGHRS and CDR2 YFSETQ come from the germline V gene. The CDR3 protein is CASSLGQGFYEQYF. CDR3 in DNA: TGCGCCAGCAGCTTGGGACAGGGGTTCTACGAGCAGTACTTC. Filled out from reference TRBV5-1 and TRBJ2-7, the complete variable domain reads KAGVTQTPRYLIKTRGQQVTLSCSPISGHRSVSWYQQTPGQGLQFLFEYFSETQRNKGNFPGRFSGRQFSNSRSEMNVSTLELGDSALYLCASSLGQGFYEQYFGPGTRLTVT.

This rearrangement joins TRBV9 to TRBJ1-3; 7 bases agree with TRBD1. Germline-derived CDR1 and CDR2 are SGDLS and YYNGEE. CDR3 length equals 14 residues. Trimming cost V 0 bases and J 4 bases; bases outside gene matches: 1. CDR3 protein: CASSVETGGNTIYF. In nucleotides, the CDR3 is TGTGCCAGCAGCGTAGAGACAGGGGGAAACACCATATATTTT.

The DNA of the CDR3 is TGTGCCAGCAGCTTAGCGGGACTTGTCACACACGAGCAGTACTTC. The encoded protein is CASSLAGLVTHEQYF. This chain links TRBV7-8 with TRBJ2-7; perhaps TRBD2 as D (6 bases). V lost 0 bases and J 5 bases, leaving 14 bases between the germline ends. This CDR3 region has 15 residues. Germline V CDR1 and CDR2: SGHVS, FQNEAQ.

The rearrangement links TRBV5-5 to TRBJ1-5; a possible D gene is TRBD1 (6 bases). V shed 4 bases and J shed 0 bases, with 8 bases lying between them. Germline V gene data show CDR1 as SGHKS and CDR2 as YYEKEE (reference sequence). CDR3 length: 14 residues. The CDR3 spells CASSVGHSNQPQHF. The CDR3 DNA follows: TGTGCCAGCAGCGTGGGACATAGCAATCAGCCCCAGCATTTT.

The J gene is TRBJ1-1, the V gene TRBV6-5, with 11 bases aligning to TRBD1. The CDR3 consists of 15 residues. Germline trimming cut 5 bases from V and 3 bases from J; bases unmatched to any gene: 5. Germline V CDR1 and CDR2: MNHEY, SVGAGI. Written as DNA, the CDR3 is TGTGCCAGCAGTCCCTGGACAGGGGGCCACACTGAAGCTTTCTTT. Translated, it gives CASSPWTGGHTEAFF.

The gene calls are TRBV27 and TRBJ2-3; tentatively, D is TRBD1 (5 bases). CDR1 is MNHEY, CDR2 SMNVEV, per germline (reference sequence). The CDR3 spans 16 residues. Trimming removed 2 bases from V and 0 bases from J, with 12 bases in between. CDR3 nucleotide sequence: TGTGCCAGCAGTTTAGGGGCCGTTCCTAGCACAGATACGCAGTATTTT. It is translated as CASSLGAVPSTDTQYF.

The chain couples TRBV5-1 to TRBJ1-1; no clear D gene. CDR3 length equals 13 residues. V lost 2 bases to trimming and J lost 1 base, with 6 bases between them. CDR1 SGHRS and CDR2 YFSETQ come from the germline V gene. The CDR3 nucleotides read TGCGCCAGCAGCTTCCCAGGGAACACTGAAGCTTTCTTT. Translating it yields CASSFPGNTEAFF.

This clone was seen a handful of times. The chain uses TRBV6-6 and TRBJ1-3; D call uncertain. CDR1 is MNHNY, CDR2 SVGAGI, per germline (reference sequence). Between the trimmed V and J ends, which lost 7 bases and 0 bases, there was a span of 16 bases. The CDR3 covers 16 residues. The CDR3 here is CASTTVEGISGNTIYF. CDR3 DNA: TGTGCCAGCACCACCGTCGAGGGTATCTCTGGAAACACCATATATTTT.

This chain links TRBV5-1 with TRBJ2-7; 8 bases align to TRBD2. Trimming cost V 3 bases and J 4 bases; bases outside gene matches: 9. Per the germline V gene, CDR1 is SGHRS and CDR2 is YFSETQ. This CDR3 contains 15 residues. This chain's CDR3 is CASSSTPGLVYEQYF. The DNA for the CDR3 is TGCGCCAGCAGCTCCACCCCGGGACTAGTATACGAGCAGTACTTC.

The rearrangement uses TRBV7-9 and TRBJ1-1; no clear D gene. This CDR3 is 11 amino acids long. The germline V and J ends were trimmed by 4 bases and 9 bases, with 9 bases remaining between them. Germline V gene data show CDR1 as SEHNR and CDR2 as FQNEAQ (reference sequence). In DNA form, the CDR3 reads TGTGCCAGCAGCTCCGTCGGGAAAGCTTTCTTT. Encoded protein: CASSSVGKAFF.

In DNA, the CDR3 is TGTGCCAGCAGCTCTGACAGGGGGAACTATGGCTACACCTTC. It yields the protein CASSSDRGNYGYTF. The genes are TRBV9 and TRBJ1-2; 9 positions agree with TRBD1. Germline lookup yields CDR1 SGDLS and CDR2 YYNGEE. The CDR3 contains 14 residues. V trimming: 4 bases; J trimming: 2 bases; junction bases outside the gene matches: 3.

This chain connects TRBV28 to TRBJ1-5; D gene ambiguous. The CDR3 is made up of 16 amino acids. Germline V gene data show CDR1 as MDHEN and CDR2 as SYDVKM. V dropped 1 base and J dropped 4 bases, with 14 bases sitting between them. CDR3 sequence: CASSLFLAGSNQPQHF. The CDR3 coding sequence is TGTGCCAGCAGTTTATTCTTGGCAGGTAGTAATCAGCCCCAGCATTTT.

The chain joins TRBV7-9 to TRBJ2-1; 7 bases map to TRBD1. The CDR3 has 15 amino acids. Losses at the gene ends were 5 bases for V and 5 bases for J; bases not matched to a gene: 9. Germline CDR1 SEHNR, CDR2 FQNEAQ (reference sequence). The CDR3 spells CASSPFRQGNNEQFF. CDR3 nucleotides: TGTGCCAGCAGCCCATTTCGACAGGGAAACAATGAGCAGTTCTTC.